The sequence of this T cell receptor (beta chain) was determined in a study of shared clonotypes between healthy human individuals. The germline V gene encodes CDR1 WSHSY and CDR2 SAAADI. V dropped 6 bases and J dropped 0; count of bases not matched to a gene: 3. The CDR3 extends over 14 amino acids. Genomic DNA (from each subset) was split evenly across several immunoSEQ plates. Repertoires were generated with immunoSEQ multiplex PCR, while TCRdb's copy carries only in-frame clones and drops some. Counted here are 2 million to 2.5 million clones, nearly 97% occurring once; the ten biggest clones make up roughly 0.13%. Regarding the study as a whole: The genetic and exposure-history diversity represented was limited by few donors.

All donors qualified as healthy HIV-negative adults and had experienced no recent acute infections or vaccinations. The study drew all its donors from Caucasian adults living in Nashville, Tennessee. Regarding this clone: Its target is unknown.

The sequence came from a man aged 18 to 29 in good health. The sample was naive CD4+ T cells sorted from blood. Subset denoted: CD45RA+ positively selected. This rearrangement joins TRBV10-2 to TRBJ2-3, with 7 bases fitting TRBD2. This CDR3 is CASRTSRSTDTQYF. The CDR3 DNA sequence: TGCGCCAGCAGGACTAGCAGGAGCACAGATACGCAGTATTTT.